The 14 T cell receptor beta chains below all came from one sample that was sequenced in a study of CD8 T cells in Susac syndrome. The RNA, about 0.5 to 1 ug, was put through reverse transcription using random hexamers. From the immunoSEQ multiplex PCR reads, TCRdb called clonotypes with MiXCR, one entry per CDR3 protein. Here the sample spans 160,000 or so distinct CDR3 sequences, 94% being singletons. Material for sequencing was CD4+ T cells from PBMCs. These receptors came from a human donor with Susac syndrome.

This clonotype showed up just once. This rearrangement joins TRBV2 to TRBJ2-5, with 14 bases fitting TRBD2. The CDR3 is 12 amino acids. Unmatched junction bases numbered 1, after V lost 6 bases and J lost 10 bases. Per germline, CDR1 SNHLY and CDR2 FYNNEI. CDR3 protein: CASRGLAGDQYF. CDR3 nucleotides: TGTGCCAGCAGGGGACTAGCGGGGGACCAGTACTTC.

The chain has TRBV30 and TRBJ1-4; D not resolved. Trimming took 0 bases from V and 7 from J, leaving 9 bases between them. CDR3 length equals 13 residues. From germline, CDR1 is GTSNPN and CDR2 SVGIG (reference sequence). The CDR3 DNA sequence: TGTGCCTGGAGTGTACTGGCAGGTGAAAAACTGTTTTTT. Protein: CAWSVLAGEKLFF.

The V and J genes are TRBV9 and TRBJ2-1, with 9 bases matching TRBD2. Germline V gene sequence: CDR1 SGDLS, CDR2 YYNGEE. V shed 4 bases and J 3 bases; nucleotides not matched to a gene: 8. The CDR3 contains 16 residues. CDR3 protein: CASSSIAGEIYNEQFF. CDR3 in DNA: TGTGCCAGCAGCTCAATAGCGGGGGAAATCTACAATGAGCAGTTCTTC.

The chain recombines TRBV11-1 with TRBJ1-2; the D gene is possibly TRBD1 (6 bases). V gave up 5 bases and J gave up 7 bases, with 20 bases separating them. Germline V gives CDR1 SGHAT, CDR2 FQDESV (reference sequence). The CDR3 length is 15 residues. As DNA, the CDR3 is TGTGCCAGCAGCCCCGACAGGTCCTTTTCGATTGGCTACACCTTC. This translates into CASSPDRSFSIGYTF.

This chain links TRBV6-5 with TRBJ1-1, with TRBD1 matching over 7 bases. This CDR3 has 14 amino acids. CDR1 is MNHEY and CDR2 is SVGAGI in the germline V gene. V lost 2 bases and J lost 5; bases outside the gene matches: 5. The CDR3 loop reads CASSYTTGQTEAFF. CDR3 bases: TGTGCCAGCAGTTACACAACGGGACAGACTGAAGCTTTCTTT.

This clonotype occurred once. The genes are TRBV3-1 and TRBJ2-1, with 9 bases identical to TRBD1. Germline V gene data show CDR1 as LGHDT and CDR2 as YNNKEL (reference sequence). With V trimmed by 5 bases and J by 14 bases, 10 bases remained unmatched. This CDR3 comprises 13 residues. Here the CDR3 reads CASSGTGTGNEFF. The CDR3 region has the DNA TGTGCCAGCAGCGGAACCGGGACAGGGAACGAGTTCTTC.

The V and J genes are TRBV3-1 and TRBJ1-1; D possibly corresponds to TRBD1 (5 bases). CDR1 is LGHDT, CDR2 YNNKEL, per germline (reference sequence). This CDR3 comprises 11 residues. V was shortened by 4 bases and J by 8 bases, with 8 bases between the two germline ends. The CDR3 region is CASSRRGEAFF. The CDR3 DNA follows: TGTGCCAGCAGCCGACGGGGCGAAGCTTTCTTT.

The CDR3 sequence: CASSKDTTYEQYF. The DNA of the CDR3 is TGTGCCAGCAGCAAAGACACTACCTACGAGCAGTACTTC. This rearrangement joins TRBV21-1 to TRBJ2-7. TRBV21-1 is deemed a pseudogene. The CDR3 consists of 13 residues.

J is TRBJ2-7 and V is TRBV4-2, with 7 bases identical to TRBD1. J lost 5 bases, V lost 1 base, and 14 bases had no gene match. The CDR3 extends over 17 amino acids. Per the germline V gene, CDR1 is LGHNA and CDR2 is YNFKEQ. CDR3 loop: CASSQVRADRIGHEQYF. The CDR3 nucleotides are TGTGCCAGCAGCCAAGTTCGTGCGGACAGGATAGGCCACGAGCAGTACTTC.

This chain links TRBV5-4 with TRBJ1-1; 8 bases are shared with TRBD1. The CDR3 covers 14 residues. Trimming at V came to 3 bases and at J to 4 bases, leaving 5 bases not matched to a gene. Germline values: CDR1 SGHNT, CDR2 YYREEE (reference sequence). In DNA form, the CDR3 reads TGTGCCAGCAGCTCGGGACAGGACTCCACTGAAGCTTTCTTT. It is translated as CASSSGQDSTEAFF. The entire variable domain, with the rest obtained from reference TRBV5-4 and TRBJ1-1, is as follows: ETGVTQSPTHLIKTRGQQVTLRCSSQSGHNTVSWYQQALGQGPQFIFQYYREEENGRGNFPPRFSGLQFPNYSSELNVNALELDDSALYLCASSSGQDSTEAFFGQGTRLTVV.

V is TRBV3-1 and J is TRBJ1-1; no clear D gene. The CDR3 totals 14 residues. V dropped 2 bases and J dropped 0 bases, with 7 bases sitting between them. Germline CDR1 is LGHDT and CDR2 is YNNKEL (reference sequence). This chain's CDR3 is CASSQRRLNTEAFF. CDR3 in DNA: TGTGCCAGCAGCCAACGCAGGTTGAACACTGAAGCTTTCTTT.

The chain combines TRBV6-2 or TRBV6-3 with TRBJ1-2; 7 bases align to TRBD1. The germline V gene has CDR1 MNHEY and CDR2 SVGEGT. V was clipped by 4 bases and J by 8 bases; unmatched bases: 7. The CDR3 has 13 residues. CDR3 amino acids: CASSSTTGTGYTF. Written as DNA, the CDR3 is TGTGCCAGCAGTTCAACGACAGGGACCGGCTACACCTTC.

This rearrangement joins TRBV12-5 to TRBJ1-1; D not resolved. V was clipped by 3 bases and J by 4 bases, with 6 bases between them. The germline CDR1 and CDR2 sequences are LGHNT and FRNRAP. CDR3 size: 12 residues. CDR3 sequence (DNA): TGTGCTAGTGGTTTCCAATCCACTGAAGCTTTCTTT. It yields the protein CASGFQSTEAFF.

The gene calls are TRBV6-5 and TRBJ2-6, with D perhaps assigned TRBD1 or TRBD2 (5 bases each). The germline CDR1 and CDR2 sequences are MNHEY and SVGAGI. CDR3 length equals 15 residues. The V end was cut by 6 bases, the J end by 0 bases, with 9 bases between. The CDR3 DNA reads TGTGCCAGCAGCGGGGCCGGCTCTGGGGCCAACGTCCTGACTTTC. It specifies CASSGAGSGANVLTF.